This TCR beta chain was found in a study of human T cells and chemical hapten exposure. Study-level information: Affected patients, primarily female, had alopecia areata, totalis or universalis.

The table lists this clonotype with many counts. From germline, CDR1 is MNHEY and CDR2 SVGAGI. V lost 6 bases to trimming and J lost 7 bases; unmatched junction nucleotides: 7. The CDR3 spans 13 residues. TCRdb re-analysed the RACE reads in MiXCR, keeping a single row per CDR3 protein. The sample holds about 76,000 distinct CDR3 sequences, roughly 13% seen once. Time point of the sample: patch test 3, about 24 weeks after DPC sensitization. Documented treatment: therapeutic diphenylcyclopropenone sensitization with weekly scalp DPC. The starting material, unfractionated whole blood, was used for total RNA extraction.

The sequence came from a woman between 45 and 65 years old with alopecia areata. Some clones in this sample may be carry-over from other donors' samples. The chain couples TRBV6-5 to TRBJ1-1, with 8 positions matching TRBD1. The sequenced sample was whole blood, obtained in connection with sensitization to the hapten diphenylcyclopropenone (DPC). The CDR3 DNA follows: TGTGCCAGCAGGCTACAGGGGGACTTTGAAGCTTTCTTT. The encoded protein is CASRLQGDFEAFF.